These 27 T cell receptor beta chains came from one sample sequenced in a study of HIV-infected children after antiretroviral therapy interruption. The treatment here: PENTA 11 planned treatment interruption arm or continuous ART arm. A 3' RACE protocol on RNA, with unique molecular identifiers, produced the TCR library. TCRdb called the 3' RACE reads again in MiXCR, with one record for every CDR3 protein. The sample holds about 89,000 distinct CDR3 sequences, 6% to 8.5% seen once. Sequencing was performed on CD45RA+ CD4+ T cells from PBMCs, pooled from several time points, taken from a donor given antiretroviral therapy, either interrupted or continuous. The sample's subset: naive CD4+ CD45RA+ CD45RO- T cells. The receptor source for this set is a pool of human donors with HIV.

J is TRBJ1-5 and V is TRBV6-6, with 9 bases aligning to TRBD1. Germline CDR1 MNHNY, CDR2 SVGAGI (reference sequence). V was clipped by 11 bases and J by 1 base; unmatched bases: 9. The CDR3 covers 15 residues. The CDR3: CAAHRGRRSNQPQHF. DNA of the CDR3: TGTGCCGCCCACAGGGGGCGTCGGAGCAATCAGCCCCAGCATTTT.

This clonotype occurred many times. V is TRBV20-1 and J is TRBJ2-7, with TRBD1 matching 9 bases. Germline V gene lookup returns CDR1 DFQATT and CDR2 SNEGSKA (reference sequence). The CDR3 is 14 residues long. V lost 6 bases, J lost 3 bases, and 9 bases stayed unmatched. Here the CDR3 DNA reads TGCAGTGCGCGGGGACAGGGAAACATCTACGAGCAGTACTTC. It yields the protein CSARGQGNIYEQYF.

This clonotype was observed many times. The chain has TRBV5-1 and TRBJ2-1; TRBD1 might be the D (6 bases). CDR1 SGHRS and CDR2 YFSETQ come from the germline V gene. Trimming took off 0 bases at V and 4 bases at J, with 11 bases between the two ends. The CDR3 runs to 15 residues. The CDR3 bases are TGCGCCAGCAGCTTGGGCCAGGGGTCTTACAATGAGCAGTTCTTC. It is translated as CASSLGQGSYNEQFF. Together with reference TRBV5-1 and TRBJ2-1, the CDR3 gives the full variable domain: KAGVTQTPRYLIKTRGQQVTLSCSPISGHRSVSWYQQTPGQGLQFLFEYFSETQRNKGNFPGRFSGRQFSNSRSEMNVSTLELGDSALYLCASSLGQGSYNEQFFGPGTRLTVL.

This clonotype was picked up a small number of times. This chain links TRBV19 with TRBJ2-2, with 11 bases identical to TRBD1. The CDR3 sequence is 17 residues long. The V and J ends lost 7 bases and 1 base, in that order; junction bases with no gene match: 8. Germline CDR1 and CDR2: LNHDA and SQIVND (reference sequence). CDR3: CASNRDRGGKNTGELFF. As DNA, the CDR3 is TGTGCCAGTAATCGGGACAGGGGGGGAAAGAACACCGGGGAGCTGTTTTTT.

The chain's CDR3 is CASSQFTGVYTF. The CDR3 DNA is TGTGCCAGCAGCCAATTCACAGGGGTCTACACCTTC. The chain combines TRBV3-1 with TRBJ1-2; 7 bases are a match to TRBD1. This CDR3 contains 12 residues. Unmatched junction bases numbered 4, after V lost 2 bases and J lost 10 bases. In germline, CDR1 is LGHDT, CDR2 YNNKEL (reference sequence).

This clonotype appeared many times. The chain uses TRBV10-3 and TRBJ1-1; TRBD1 agrees at 8 bases. Per the germline V gene, CDR1 is ENHRY and CDR2 is SYGVKD. There are 14 residues in the CDR3. V lost 6 bases to trimming and J lost 1 base; unmatched junction nucleotides: 4. The CDR3 DNA sequence: TGTGCCATCAGACGGGACAGGTGGAACACTGAAGCTTTCTTT. It translates to CAIRRDRWNTEAFF.

This clonotype has ten or more counts. The V call is TRBV12-3 or TRBV12-4, the J call TRBJ1-1; D call uncertain. The CDR3 loop spans 12 amino acids. V was cut by 6 bases and J by 5 bases, with 10 bases left in between. Written as DNA, the CDR3 is TGTGCCAGCAGGGCGAGAGGTACTGAAGCTTTCTTT. This encodes CASRARGTEAFF.

There are many counts of this clonotype. CDR3 DNA sequence: TGTGCCACCCAGAATGATGGAGTCTACAATGAGCAGTTCTTC. Translated: CATQNDGVYNEQFF. The chain joins TRBV6-5 to TRBJ2-1, with D unclear. V was pared by 10 bases and J by 3 bases, with 16 bases between. Germline CDR1 MNHEY, CDR2 SVGAGI. This CDR3 comprises 14 residues.

The table lists this clonotype with many counts. The chain joins TRBV7-2 to TRBJ1-4, with 7 bases matching TRBD1. V was clipped by 6 bases and J by 2 bases; unmatched bases: 6. The CDR3 loop spans 15 amino acids. Germline CDR1 SGHTA, CDR2 FQGNSA. The CDR3 DNA sequence: TGTGCCAGCAGATCGACAGGGCATACTAATGAAAAACTGTTTTTT. Protein: CASRSTGHTNEKLFF.

This clonotype has ten or more counts. The chain combines TRBV5-4 with TRBJ2-7; D gene unclear. Germline CDR1 SGHNT, CDR2 YYREEE (reference sequence). This CDR3 is 11 amino acids long. The V gene lost 4 bases and the J gene lost 2 bases, with 4 bases spanning the gap. This CDR3 is CASSRAYEQYF. The CDR3 DNA reads as TGTGCCAGCAGCCGCGCCTACGAGCAGTACTTC.

Ten or more counts support this clonotype. This sequence joins TRBV10-3 and TRBJ2-7; 10 bases fit TRBD1. The CDR3 runs to 14 residues. Looked up from germline, CDR1 is ENHRY and CDR2 is SYGVKD. The V and J ends lost 2 bases and 4 bases, in that order; junction bases with no gene match: 2. In nucleotides, the CDR3 is TGTGCCATCAGTGAGGGACAGGGGGGGTACGAGCAGTACTTC. Translating gives CAISEGQGGYEQYF.

This clonotype was seen at least ten times. The junction departs from germline at one end; a sequencing error may be responsible. The chain employs TRBV6-4 and TRBJ2-5; D is uncertain. CDR1 is MRHNA, CDR2 SNTAGT, per germline. The length of the CDR3 is 13 residues. This CDR3 is CASSDVDQDTQYF. Here the CDR3 DNA reads TGTGCCAGCAGTGATGTGGACCAAGACACCCAGTACTTT.

In its sample, this clonotype was seen many times. V usage is TRBV5-1 and J usage is TRBJ1-1; D call uncertain. The V and J ends lost 0 bases and 5 bases respectively, with 8 bases between them. The CDR3 is 13 amino acids. Germline CDR1 reads SGHRS; CDR2 reads YFSETQ. Here the CDR3 DNA reads TGCGCCAGCAGCTTGGATCGAGGAACTGAAGCTTTCTTT. This translates into CASSLDRGTEAFF.

This clonotype was seen repeatedly, ten times or more. The DNA of the CDR3 is TGTGCCAGCAGCCAAGGCCGCATCACGGGAATGTATGAGCAGTTCTTC. Its translation is CASSQGRITGMYEQFF. This rearrangement joins TRBV3-1 to TRBJ2-1; possible D gene TRBD2, 5 bases. The CDR3 covers 16 residues. V lost 1 base and J 8 bases, leaving 18 bases between the germline ends. Germline CDR1 reads LGHDT; CDR2 reads YNNKEL (reference sequence).

This clonotype was seen ten or more times. The chain carries TRBV12-3 or TRBV12-4 and TRBJ2-7; D assignment may be TRBD1 or TRBD2 (5 bases each). The CDR3 is 16 residues long. V lost 5 bases and J 5 bases, leaving 22 bases between the germline ends. The CDR3 loop is CASSPRRDPSAHEQYF. DNA of the CDR3: TGTGCCAGCAGTCCCCGCCGGGACCCCTCAGCCCACGAGCAGTACTTC.

In this sample, this clonotype turned up a few times. J is TRBJ1-1 and V is TRBV20-1; 10 positions match TRBD1. The junction had 8 bases not matched to a gene; V was cut back by 3 bases and J by 4 bases. The germline gives CDR1 DFQATT, CDR2 SNEGSKA (reference sequence). The CDR3 is made up of 15 amino acids. CDR3 nucleotides: TGCAGTGCTAGCAGACAGGGGGCGCAGGGCACTGAAGCTTTCTTT. Translating it yields CSASRQGAQGTEAFF.

V usage is TRBV12-3 or TRBV12-4 and J usage is TRBJ2-1, with 10 bases lining up with TRBD1. The CDR3 runs 15 residues. V lost 6 bases to trimming and J lost 7 bases; unmatched junction nucleotides: 9. CDR3 residues: CASRGGQGPRNEQFF. CDR3 DNA sequence: TGTGCCAGCAGGGGGGGACAGGGGCCTAGGAATGAGCAGTTCTTC.

This clonotype was counted at least ten times. The chain combines TRBV29-1 with TRBJ2-7; a weak D match, TRBD1 (6 bases). CDR1 SQVTM and CDR2 ANQGSEA come from the germline V gene. Trimming removed 1 base from V and 5 bases from J, with 9 bases in between. The CDR3 runs 12 residues. Here the CDR3 reads CSVEGDTNEQYF. The CDR3, as DNA: TGCAGCGTTGAAGGGGACACTAACGAGCAGTACTTC.

V usage is TRBV7-9 and J usage is TRBJ2-3; perhaps TRBD1 as D (6 bases). The CDR3 extends over 14 amino acids. V was pared by 5 bases and J by 2 bases, with 11 bases between. CDR1 and CDR2 from the germline V gene are SEHNR and FQNEAQ (reference sequence). For the CDR3, the DNA is TGTGCCAGCAGCCCCTTGGGGGCCACAGATACGCAGTATTTT. This sequence encodes CASSPLGATDTQYF.

This clonotype appeared many times. CDR3 protein: CASSYQAASHYEQYF. The CDR3 DNA reads as TGTGCCAGCAGTTACCAGGCAGCCTCACACTACGAGCAGTACTTC. This sequence joins TRBV6-6 and TRBJ2-7; D gene ambiguous. Germline CDR1 is MNHNY and CDR2 is SVGAGI (reference sequence). The ends were cut back, 2 bases at V and 3 bases at J, with 14 bases in the middle. CDR3 length: 15 residues.

The chain links TRBV5-1 to TRBJ2-3; 9 positions match TRBD2. The CDR3 spans 16 residues. Germline assignment: CDR1 SGHRS and CDR2 YFSETQ. With 0 bases clipped from V and 6 bases from J, the junction kept 8 bases outside the gene matches. CDR3 loop: CASSLGLAATPDTQYF. The CDR3 nucleotides are TGCGCCAGCAGCTTGGGACTAGCGGCTACTCCGGATACGCAGTATTTT. The full variable domain, its missing parts supplied by reference TRBV5-1 and TRBJ2-3, is KAGVTQTPRYLIKTRGQQVTLSCSPISGHRSVSWYQQTPGQGLQFLFEYFSETQRNKGNFPGRFSGRQFSNSRSEMNVSTLELGDSALYLCASSLGLAATPDTQYFGPGTRLTVL.

In its sample, this clonotype was seen a few times. This chain links TRBV7-2 with TRBJ1-5; 8 nucleotides align to TRBD1. Unmatched junction bases numbered 11, after V lost 2 bases and J lost 5 bases. Germline V lookup: CDR1 SGHTA, CDR2 FQGNSA. The CDR3 covers 17 residues. CDR3 DNA: TGTGCCAGCAGCTTAATAACACGTGGGACAGGAGATCAGCCCCAGCATTTT. This sequence encodes CASSLITRGTGDQPQHF.

This clonotype was seen ten or more times. The chain employs TRBV6-5 and TRBJ1-5; D gene uncertain. The CDR3 runs to 13 residues. CDR1 is MNHEY and CDR2 is SVGAGI in the germline V gene. V was trimmed by 0 bases and J by 4 bases, leaving 4 bases between them. CDR3 residues: CASSYSRNQPQHF. For the CDR3, the DNA is TGTGCCAGCAGTTACTCGCGTAATCAGCCCCAGCATTTT.

This clonotype has a count of ten or more. V gene TRBV6-2 or TRBV6-3 combines with J gene TRBJ2-3, with 9 positions matching TRBD2. After removal of 0 bases from V and 3 bases from J, the junction contained 7 bases not matched to a gene. The length of the CDR3 is 17 residues. CDR1 MNHEY and CDR2 SVGEGT come from the germline V gene. This CDR3 is CASSYSISGSTTDTQYF. In DNA, the CDR3 is TGTGCCAGCAGTTACTCGATTAGCGGGAGTACGACAGATACGCAGTATTTT.

This clonotype was recorded many times. The J gene is TRBJ1-1, the V gene TRBV19; the D gene is possibly TRBD1 (6 bases). This CDR3 contains 13 residues. The ends were cut back, 5 bases at V and 6 bases at J, with 13 bases in the middle. The germline gives CDR1 LNHDA, CDR2 SQIVND (reference sequence). The CDR3 protein is CASSVRGASEAFF. CDR3 in DNA: TGTGCCAGTAGTGTACGGGGGGCCTCTGAAGCTTTCTTT.

This clonotype has a handful of counts. The chain couples TRBV19 to TRBJ1-5; the match to TRBD1 covers 9 bases. CDR3 size: 15 residues. With V trimmed by 10 bases and J by 6 bases, 13 bases remained unmatched. Germline V CDR1 and CDR2: LNHDA, SQIVND (reference sequence). The CDR3 coding sequence is TGTGCCACCAGAAGACAGGGGGGGGTTACTCAGCCCCAGCATTTT. Encoded protein: CATRRQGGVTQPQHF.

This chain joins TRBV7-2 and TRBJ2-1, with 9 nucleotides matching TRBD2. Germline lookup yields CDR1 SGHTA and CDR2 FQGNSA. The CDR3 totals 15 residues. V gave up 5 bases and J gave up 6 bases; unmatched junction bases: 8. The CDR3 bases are TGTGCCAGCAGCCTGCGGGGGGGCCCCACCAATGAGCAGTTCTTC. Amino acids: CASSLRGGPTNEQFF.